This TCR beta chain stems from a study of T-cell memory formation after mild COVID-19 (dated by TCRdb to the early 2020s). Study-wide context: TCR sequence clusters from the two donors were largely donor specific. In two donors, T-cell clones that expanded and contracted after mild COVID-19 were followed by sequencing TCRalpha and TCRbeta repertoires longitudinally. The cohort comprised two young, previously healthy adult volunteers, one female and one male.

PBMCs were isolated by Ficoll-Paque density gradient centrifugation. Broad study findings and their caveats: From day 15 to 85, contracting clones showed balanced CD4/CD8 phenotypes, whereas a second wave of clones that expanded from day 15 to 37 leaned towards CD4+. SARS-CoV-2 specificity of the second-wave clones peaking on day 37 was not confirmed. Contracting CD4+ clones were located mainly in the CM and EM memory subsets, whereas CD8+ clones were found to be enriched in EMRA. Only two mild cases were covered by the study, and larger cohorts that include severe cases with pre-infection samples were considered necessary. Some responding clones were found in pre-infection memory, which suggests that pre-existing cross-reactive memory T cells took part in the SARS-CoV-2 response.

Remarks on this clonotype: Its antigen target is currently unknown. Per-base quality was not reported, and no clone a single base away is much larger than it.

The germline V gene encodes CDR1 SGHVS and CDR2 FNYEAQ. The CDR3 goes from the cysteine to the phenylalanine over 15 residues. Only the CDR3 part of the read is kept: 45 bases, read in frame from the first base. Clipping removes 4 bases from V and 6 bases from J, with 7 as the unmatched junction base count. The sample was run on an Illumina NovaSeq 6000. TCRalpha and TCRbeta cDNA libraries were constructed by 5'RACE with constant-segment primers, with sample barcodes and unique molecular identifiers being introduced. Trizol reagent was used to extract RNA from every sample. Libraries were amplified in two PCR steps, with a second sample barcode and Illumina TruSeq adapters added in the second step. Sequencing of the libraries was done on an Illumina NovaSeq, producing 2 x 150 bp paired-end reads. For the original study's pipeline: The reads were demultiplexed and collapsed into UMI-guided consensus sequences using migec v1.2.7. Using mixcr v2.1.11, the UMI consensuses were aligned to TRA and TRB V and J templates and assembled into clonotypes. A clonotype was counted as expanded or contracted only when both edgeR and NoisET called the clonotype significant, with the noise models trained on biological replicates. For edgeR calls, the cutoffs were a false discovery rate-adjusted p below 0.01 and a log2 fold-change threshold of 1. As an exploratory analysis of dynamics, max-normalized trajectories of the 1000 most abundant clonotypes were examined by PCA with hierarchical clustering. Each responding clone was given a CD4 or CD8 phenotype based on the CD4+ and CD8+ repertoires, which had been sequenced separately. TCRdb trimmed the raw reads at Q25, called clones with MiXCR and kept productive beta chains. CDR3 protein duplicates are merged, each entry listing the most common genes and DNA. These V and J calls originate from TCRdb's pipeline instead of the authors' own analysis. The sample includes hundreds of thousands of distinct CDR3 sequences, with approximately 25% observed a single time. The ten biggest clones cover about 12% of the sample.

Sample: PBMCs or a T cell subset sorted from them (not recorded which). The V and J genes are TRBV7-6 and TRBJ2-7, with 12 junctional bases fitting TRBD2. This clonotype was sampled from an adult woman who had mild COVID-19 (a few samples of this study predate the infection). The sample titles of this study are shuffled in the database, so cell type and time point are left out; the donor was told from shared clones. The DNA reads TGTGCCAGCAGCTCGAGACTAGCGGGGGCCCTCGAGCAGTACTTC. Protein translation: CASSSRLAGALEQYF.